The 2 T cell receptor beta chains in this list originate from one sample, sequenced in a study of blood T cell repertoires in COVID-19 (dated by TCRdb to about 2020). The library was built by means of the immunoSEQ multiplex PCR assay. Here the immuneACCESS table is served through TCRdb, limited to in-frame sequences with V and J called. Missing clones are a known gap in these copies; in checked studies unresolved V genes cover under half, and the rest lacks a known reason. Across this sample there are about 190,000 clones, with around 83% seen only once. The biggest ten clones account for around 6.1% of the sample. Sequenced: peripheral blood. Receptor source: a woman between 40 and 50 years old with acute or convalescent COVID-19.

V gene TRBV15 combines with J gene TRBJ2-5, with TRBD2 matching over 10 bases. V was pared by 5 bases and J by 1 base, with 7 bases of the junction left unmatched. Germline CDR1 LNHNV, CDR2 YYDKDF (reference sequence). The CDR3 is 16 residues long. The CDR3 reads CATSVMVAGGQETQYF. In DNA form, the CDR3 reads TGTGCCACCAGCGTAATGGTAGCGGGGGGCCAAGAGACCCAGTACTTC.

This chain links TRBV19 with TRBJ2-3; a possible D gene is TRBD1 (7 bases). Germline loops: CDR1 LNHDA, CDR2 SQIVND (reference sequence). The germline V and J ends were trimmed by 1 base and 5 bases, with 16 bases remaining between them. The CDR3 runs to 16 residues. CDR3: CASSIGVRGVIDTQYF. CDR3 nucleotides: TGTGCCAGTAGTATAGGCGTCAGGGGGGTGATAGATACGCAGTATTTT.